This TCR beta chain comes out of a study of T cell clones after liver transplantation. Using immunoSEQ multiplex PCR, the repertoire was profiled, and TCRdb retains in-frame clones only, with some absent. The sample lists around 71,000 clones, around 80% seen once, with roughly 0.87% in the top ten. This CDR3 comprises 15 residues. V was trimmed by 3 bases and J by 1 base, leaving 12 bases between them. Germline CDR1 is KGHSH and CDR2 is LQKENI. Source: CD4+ T cells from blood, taken 12 months after liver transplant. The V and J genes are TRBV18 and TRBJ2-5, with D perhaps matching TRBD1 (6 bases). This TCR derives from a human patient who received a liver transplant. Some T cells here may be from the graft donor. Here the CDR3 reads CASSPLGDTQETQYF. The DNA for the CDR3 is TGTGCCAGCTCACCCTTGGGGGACACCCAAGAGACCCAGTACTTC.